This TCR beta chain was sequenced in a study of blood T cell repertoires in COVID-19. The wider study: Acute and convalescent COVID-19 specimens originated in the United States, Italy and Spain.

In the original analysis: Estimation of nucleated cell counts relied on the amplification of reference gene primers. The method was immunoSEQ multiplex PCR; TCRdb's version includes in-frame clones alone and lacks a portion of them. The V and J calls and clone size are taken from that table; D and trimming were inferred from the DNA. The table lists around 270,000 clones, about 90% of them singletons, with approximately 2.6% in the top ten. Patients at the Seattle site were enrolled during active infection and followed longitudinally. Sequencing used peripheral blood. This TCR was recovered from a person in their late teens or twenties with COVID-19, enrolled during active disease.

DNA of the CDR3: TGTGCCACCCGGACAGGCCTCTCTGGAAACACCATATATTTT. Its protein product is CATRTGLSGNTIYF. V is TRBV6-5 and J is TRBJ1-3, with TRBD1 matching over 7 bases. The CDR3 is 14 amino acids. With V trimmed by 10 bases and J by 0 bases, 6 bases remained unmatched. Germline V gene lookup returns CDR1 MNHEY and CDR2 SVGAGI.